Listed below are T cell receptor beta chains from one sample, sequenced in a study of regulatory T cells in long-lasting Graves disease. Each CDR3 protein is one row after TCRdb ran MiXCR on the multiplex PCR reads. The data show approximately 400,000 distinct CDR3 sequences, 12% seen once. The sample was also reused in another study, on T cells in Graves' hyperthyroidism and ophthalmopathy.

The material was peripheral blood mononuclear cells (PBMCs), obtained at new diagnosis, from a patient treated with antithyroid drugs. Source of these receptors: a woman in her late teens or twenties with Graves disease. CDR3s include the opening cysteine and the closing phenylalanine or tryptophan. A D gene is named only where the DNA matches it firmly. Not all rows give a size; the values are once, few, many and, for expanded clones, a class.

length,J,size,V,D,DNA,CDR3
14,TRBJ2-7,.,TRBV9,.,TGTGCCAGCAGCGCCGGGACAATAGCCTACGAGCAGTACTTC,CASSAGTIAYEQYF
15,TRBJ2-1,many,TRBV20-1,.,TGCAGTGCAACTTTAGGGGCAGTCTCCTCAAATGAGCAGTTCTTC,CSATLGAVSSNEQFF
14,TRBJ2-1,many,TRBV5-1,.,TGCGCCAGCAGCTTGGCGAGGAGGAACAATGAGCAGTTCTTC,CASSLARRNNEQFF
14,TRBJ2-2,few,TRBV7-8,.,TGTGCCAGCAGCTTCAGAGAGAACACCGGGGAGCTGTTTTTT,CASSFRENTGELFF
18,TRBJ1-4,many,TRBV13,TRBD1,TGTGCCAGCAGCGGCCCGGACAGGGTAGGACTCTTGGATGAAAAACTGTTTTTT,CASSGPDRVGLLDEKLFF
17,TRBJ1-2,many,TRBV13,.,TGTGCCAGCAGCTCTCGAGGGCACACAATCGTTAACTATGGCTACACCTTC,CASSSRGHTIVNYGYTF
14,TRBJ2-5,.,TRBV14,.,TGTGCCAGCAGCCAGGTCGGATCCCAAGGAACCCAGTACTTC,CASSQVGSQGTQYF
13,TRBJ2-1,many,TRBV27,TRBD2,TGTGCCAGCAGTTACACAAGGACTAGCGATATGTTCTTC,CASSYTRTSDMFF
16,TRBJ1-5,.,TRBV6-2/TRBV6-3,.,TGTGCCAGCAGGGACGACGGGTCCTATAGCAATCAGCCCCAGCATTTT,CASRDDGSYSNQPQHF
13,TRBJ1-2,many,TRBV28,.,TGTGCCAGCAGTGAGGGGGGTCGCTATGGCTACACCTTC,CASSEGGRYGYTF
15,TRBJ2-5,many,TRBV5-5,.,TGTGCCAGCAGCTTTGGTTCAGGGCCCATGGAGACCCAGTACTTC,CASSFGSGPMETQYF
13,TRBJ2-2,many,TRBV6-1,.,TGTGCCAGCAGGCCTTGGGACACCGGGGAGCTGTTTTTT,CASRPWDTGELFF
14,TRBJ2-1,many,TRBV2,.,TGTGCCAGCGATGCTTTCTCCCCGAACAATGAGCAGTTCTTC,CASDAFSPNNEQFF
15,TRBJ2-3,.,TRBV29-1,.,TGCAGCGTTCGATGGGCCCGGAACCTCACAGATACGCAGTATTTT,CSVRWARNLTDTQYF
15,TRBJ2-2,.,TRBV2,TRBD2,TGTGCCAGCACCGATACGACTAGCTGGACCGGGGAGCTGTTTTTT,CASTDTTSWTGELFF
16,TRBJ2-2,many,TRBV20-1,.,TGCAGTGTCAGGAACCCCACAAGGGCGAACACCGGGGAGCTGTTTTTT,CSVRNPTRANTGELFF
16,TRBJ2-2,.,TRBV12-3/TRBV12-4,.,TGTGCCAGCAGTGACCCTAGCGCGATGAACACCGGGGAGCTGCTTTTT,CASSDPSAMNTGELLF
14,TRBJ2-5,.,TRBV5-1,.,TGCGCCAGCAGCTTGGCCGGAGGAATTGAGACCCAGTACTTC,CASSLAGGIETQYF
15,TRBJ2-1,many,TRBV18,.,TGTGCCAGCTCACCACCGTCTGGCTCCTACAATGAGCAGTTCTTC,CASSPPSGSYNEQFF
12,TRBJ2-5,many,TRBV12-3/TRBV12-4,.,TGTGCCACCAGTCGGGGGCAAGAGACCCAGTACTTC,CATSRGQETQYF
14,TRBJ1-2,many,TRBV12-3/TRBV12-4,.,TGTGCCAGCAGCCTAGGGGTTTTCGGGCGCGGCTACACCTTC,CASSLGVFGRGYTF
16,TRBJ1-1,many,TRBV6-1,.,TGTGCCAGCAGTCACCAACTGGGAGCCTCGGGACCCGAAGCTTTCTTT,CASSHQLGASGPEAFF
14,TRBJ1-1,few,TRBV6-4,.,TGTGCCAGCAGTGCTCCCTTTGGAAACACTGAAGCTTTCTTT,CASSAPFGNTEAFF
16,TRBJ1-5,many,TRBV19,TRBD1,TGTGCCAGTAGTATAGGCCGGACAGGGGGTTTTCAGCCCCAGCATTTT,CASSIGRTGGFQPQHF
15,TRBJ1-1,many,TRBV6-5,.,TGTGCCAGCAGTTACCCTGTGGGGGGCGGCACTGAAGCTTTCTTT,CASSYPVGGGTEAFF
17,TRBJ1-5,.,TRBV15,.,TGTGCCACCAGCAGAGATCCGGGACATAGGGAGGGTCAGCCCCAGCATTTT,CATSRDPGHREGQPQHF
14,TRBJ1-1,many,TRBV6-1,.,TGTGCCAGCAGACCCGGACAGCAAAACACTGAAGCTTTCTTT,CASRPGQQNTEAFF
15,TRBJ1-5,few,TRBV4-2,.,TGTGCCAGCAGCCAAGTGACTGGATTCAATCAGCCCCAGCATTTT,CASSQVTGFNQPQHF
11,TRBJ2-1,many,TRBV12-3/TRBV12-4,.,TGTGCCAGCAGCGCTGGACATGAGCAGTTCTTC,CASSAGHEQFF
16,TRBJ2-3,.,TRBV19,TRBD2,TGTGCCAGTAGTATAGCTGGCGGGAGTCACTCAGATACGCAGTATTTT,CASSIAGGSHSDTQYF
15,TRBJ2-1,many,TRBV6-9,TRBD1,TGTGCCAGCAGTTATGGGACAGACCCCTCCAATGAGCAGTTCTTC,CASSYGTDPSNEQFF
16,TRBJ1-5,.,TRBV7-2,TRBD1,TGTGCCAGCAGCTCGGGACAGGGAACAAGCAATCAGCCCCAGCATTTT,CASSSGQGTSNQPQHF
17,TRBJ1-1,many,TRBV7-9,TRBD1,TGTGCCAGCAGCTTGATGCCGGGACAGGGCAGGAGGACTGAAGCTTTCTTT,CASSLMPGQGRRTEAFF
12,TRBJ2-7,many,TRBV12-3/TRBV12-4,.,TGTGCCAGCAGTTTTACGTCCTACGAGCAGTACTTC,CASSFTSYEQYF
14,TRBJ1-1,many,TRBV10-3,TRBD1,TGTGCCATCAGTGAGCGGACAGGGAGGACTGAAGCTTTCTTT,CAISERTGRTEAFF
15,TRBJ2-5,many,TRBV5-4,.,TGTGCCAGCAGCTTTCCCCGGGGGGCTCTAGAGACCCAGTACTTC,CASSFPRGALETQYF
14,TRBJ2-7,many,TRBV12-3/TRBV12-4,TRBD2,TGTGCCAGCAGACGGACTAGCGGGAGCTACGAGCAGTACTTC,CASRRTSGSYEQYF
12,TRBJ2-2,many,TRBV20-1,.,TGCAGTGCCCTGAGGAGCGCCGGGGAGCTGTTTTTT,CSALRSAGELFF
15,TRBJ1-4,few,TRBV10-3,TRBD1,TGTGCCATCAGTGATCAGGGGGCGGCGGATGAAAAACTGTTTTTT,CAISDQGAADEKLFF
14,TRBJ1-1,many,TRBV4-3,.,TGCGCCAGCAGCCAAGGACAGGCGAACACTGAAGCTTTCTTT,CASSQGQANTEAFF
16,TRBJ2-7,few,TRBV10-3,TRBD2,TGTGCCATCAGGGGGGCCGGGACTAGCGGTTCCTACGAGCAGTACTTC,CAIRGAGTSGSYEQYF
17,TRBJ2-1,few,TRBV6-1,.,TGTGCCAGCAGTGAGATGATGGCAGGACTATCCCTCAATGAGCAGTTCTTC,CASSEMMAGLSLNEQFF
17,TRBJ2-1,few,TRBV12-3/TRBV12-4,TRBD2,TGTGCCAGCAGTTTAGCGCCCTCCGGGGGGTCCTACAATGAGCAGTTCTTC,CASSLAPSGGSYNEQFF
15,TRBJ2-7,few,TRBV4-3,.,TGCGCCAGCAGCCAAGAAGCGACAGGAGCCTACGAGCAGTACTTC,CASSQEATGAYEQYF
15,TRBJ2-1,many,TRBV19,.,TGTGCCAGTAGTATCCTGGGACTCTCCTACAATGAGCAGTTCTTC,CASSILGLSYNEQFF
14,TRBJ2-1,few,TRBV7-8,TRBD2,TGTGCCAGCAGCTTAGCTCCAGCGGGGGCTGAGCAGTTCTTC,CASSLAPAGAEQFF
18,TRBJ2-1,few,TRBV11-2,TRBD2,TGTGCCAGCAGCTCCCAGGGGGGACTAGCGGGAGTTCGAAATGAGCAGTTCTTC,CASSSQGGLAGVRNEQFF